These 24 T cell receptor beta chains were sequenced from one sample in a study of blood T cell repertoires in COVID-19. Generated by immunoSEQ multiplex PCR, the TCRdb table keeps only in-frame clones and is missing some. The table lists about 59,000 clones, 65% to 80% of them singletons. The sequenced sample consisted of peripheral blood. These receptors all come from a human donor in a cohort sampled during active COVID-19.

The chain carries TRBV12-3 or TRBV12-4 and TRBJ2-5, with a tentative D call TRBD1 (6 bases). The CDR3 contains 13 residues. Between the trimmed V and J ends, which lost 7 bases and 4 bases, there was a span of 13 bases. Here the CDR3 reads CASTGVGRETQYF. The DNA of the CDR3 is TGTGCCAGCACAGGGGTGGGACGAGAGACCCAGTACTTC.

This clone was detected only once. The chain couples TRBV6-2 or TRBV6-3 to TRBJ2-7, with a possible D match to TRBD2 (6 bases). V was shortened by 3 bases and J by 2 bases, with 8 bases between the two germline ends. In germline, CDR1 is MNHEY, CDR2 SVGEGT. This CDR3 comprises 13 residues. Here the CDR3 reads CASSYGGTYEQYF. The DNA of the CDR3 is TGTGCCAGCAGTTATGGGGGGACCTACGAGCAGTACTTC.

The chain links TRBV27 to TRBJ2-7; 10 bases are shared with TRBD2. This CDR3 region has 16 residues. Looked up from germline, CDR1 is MNHEY and CDR2 is SMNVEV (reference sequence). Germline trimming cut 2 bases from V and 4 bases from J; bases unmatched to any gene: 8. CDR3 DNA: TGTGCCAGCAGTTTAGGAGCGGGAGGGCCTTTATACGAGCAGTACTTC. Protein: CASSLGAGGPLYEQYF.

This clone was seen more than once but under ten times. The gene calls are TRBV15 and TRBJ2-5; 11 nucleotides align to TRBD2. Germline trimming cut 3 bases from V and 6 bases from J; bases unmatched to any gene: 6. CDR3 length: 15 amino acids. Germline CDR1 reads LNHNV; CDR2 reads YYDKDF (reference sequence). As DNA, the CDR3 is TGTGCCACCAGCAGGTTAGCGGGAGGGCGGAAGACCCAGTACTTC. It is translated as CATSRLAGGRKTQYF.

This chain uses TRBV27 with TRBJ1-3; D possibly corresponds to TRBD1 (5 bases). V was cut by 3 bases and J by 4 bases, with 13 bases left in between. CDR1 MNHEY and CDR2 SMNVEV come from the germline V gene (reference sequence). This CDR3 has 15 amino acids. The DNA of the CDR3 is TGTGCCAGCAGTTTTCGGGGAGGGGCCGGAAACACCATATATTTT. Protein sequence: CASSFRGGAGNTIYF.

This chain connects TRBV18 to TRBJ1-4, with D possibly TRBD1 on 6 matching bases. With 4 bases removed from V and 6 bases from J, the gap between germline ends came to 15 bases. Germline CDR1 reads KGHSH; CDR2 reads LQKENI. The CDR3 runs 15 residues. CDR3: CASSLTGSKDEKLFF. The CDR3 DNA sequence: TGTGCCAGCTCACTCACAGGGAGTAAGGATGAAAAACTGTTTTTT.

V usage is TRBV30 and J usage is TRBJ2-1; 13 bases are shared with TRBD2. The CDR3 runs to 15 residues. The V gene's germline CDR1 is GTSNPN and CDR2 SVGIG (reference sequence). V gave up 3 bases and J gave up 8 bases; unmatched junction bases: 7. The CDR3 spells CAWRLAGGPIDEQFF. The DNA for the CDR3 is TGTGCCTGGAGACTAGCGGGAGGGCCAATCGATGAGCAGTTCTTC.

The chain employs TRBV5-6 and TRBJ1-2; D not certain. V was trimmed by 2 bases and J by 0 bases, leaving 5 bases between them. The germline V gene encodes CDR1 SGHDT and CDR2 YYEEEE. This CDR3 spans 13 amino acids. CDR3 sequence: CASSFGTNYGYTF. The CDR3 bases are TGTGCCAGCAGCTTCGGGACTAACTATGGCTACACCTTC.

The gene calls are TRBV9 and TRBJ2-3, with 7 bases identical to TRBD2. CDR1 SGDLS and CDR2 YYNGEE come from the germline V gene. This CDR3 comprises 16 residues. With V trimmed by 3 bases and J by 8 bases, 15 bases remained unmatched. CDR3: CASSGSVGGVVGTQYF. CDR3 bases: TGTGCCAGCAGCGGATCTGTGGGAGGGGTTGTGGGTACGCAGTATTTT.

The V gene is TRBV7-2, the J gene TRBJ2-1; the match to TRBD2 covers 10 bases. Losses at the gene ends were 5 bases for V and 6 bases for J; bases not matched to a gene: 10. Germline values: CDR1 SGHTA, CDR2 FQGNSA. The CDR3 is 16 amino acids. The CDR3 DNA reads as TGTGCCAGCAGCGCCCTGCCTAGCGGGAGTTTCAATGAGCAGTTCTTC. Translating it yields CASSALPSGSFNEQFF.

The CDR3 nucleotides are TGTGCCAGCAGCTTAAGGGCTAGCGGGAGTGGCGAGCAGTACTTC. Translating gives CASSLRASGSGEQYF. The chain has TRBV7-8 and TRBJ2-7; 10 bases agree with TRBD2. Trimming cost V 2 bases and J 6 bases; bases outside gene matches: 7. This CDR3 comprises 15 residues. The germline CDR1 and CDR2 sequences are SGHVS and FQNEAQ.

There are many counts of this clone. V usage is TRBV27 and J usage is TRBJ2-7, with 10 nucleotides matching TRBD2. CDR3 length: 16 residues. Germline assignment: CDR1 MNHEY and CDR2 SMNVEV (reference sequence). Unmatched junction bases numbered 7, after V lost 2 bases and J lost 3 bases. The CDR3 here is CASSLHSSGSGYEQYF. In DNA, the CDR3 is TGTGCCAGCAGTTTACATTCTAGCGGGAGTGGCTACGAGCAGTACTTC.

The chain couples TRBV6-5 to TRBJ1-5; unclear D gene. V was trimmed by 6 bases and J by 7 bases, leaving 10 bases between them. The CDR3 is made up of 12 amino acids. Germline loops: CDR1 MNHEY, CDR2 SVGAGI. CDR3 DNA: TGTGCCAGCAGAAACAGTCCCCAGCCCCAGCATTTT. Translation: CASRNSPQPQHF.

The chain couples TRBV19 to TRBJ2-5, with D possibly being TRBD2 (7 bases). Germline values: CDR1 LNHDA, CDR2 SQIVND (reference sequence). Trimming cost V 7 bases and J 4 bases, with 16 bases left between them. The CDR3 loop spans 14 amino acids. The CDR3 DNA reads TGTGCCAGTAAGGGAGGGGGTAGGGGAGAGACCCAGTACTTC. Its protein product is CASKGGGRGETQYF.

This clone was detected once. The chain recombines TRBV30 with TRBJ1-6; D remains ambiguous. In germline, CDR1 is GTSNPN, CDR2 SVGIG (reference sequence). The CDR3 covers 13 residues. Trimming cost V 0 bases and J 14 bases, with 14 bases left between them. The CDR3 sequence: CAWSVSLGGALHF. The DNA of the CDR3 is TGTGCCTGGAGTGTATCTCTGGGCGGGGCCCTCCACTTT.

The chain couples TRBV5-8 to TRBJ2-1; 8 bases line up with TRBD2. V gave up 4 bases and J gave up 5 bases; unmatched junction bases: 8. The V gene's germline CDR1 is SGHTS and CDR2 YDEGEE. The CDR3 spans 15 residues. The CDR3 protein is CASSRASGLNNEQFF. DNA for the CDR3: TGTGCCAGCAGCCGCGCTAGCGGGCTGAACAATGAGCAGTTCTTC.

This chain uses TRBV7-2 with TRBJ1-4; D call uncertain. The germline gives CDR1 SGHTA, CDR2 FQGNSA. The ends were cut back, 5 bases at V and 0 bases at J, with 16 bases in the middle. This CDR3 region has 17 residues. CDR3 nucleotide sequence: TGTGCCAGCAGCCTTAGCAGTGGCCATACAACTAATGAAAAACTGTTTTTT. Translated, it gives CASSLSSGHTTNEKLFF.

The sample holds one count of this clone. This sequence joins TRBV10-3 and TRBJ1-1; a weak D match, TRBD1 (6 bases). CDR1 and CDR2 from the germline V gene are ENHRY and SYGVKD. The CDR3 covers 13 residues. Deletions cut 10 bases from V and 1 base from J, with 13 bases between. This CDR3 reads CATRDISNTEAFF. The CDR3 DNA follows: TGTGCCACTCGGGACATCTCGAACACTGAAGCTTTCTTT.

J is TRBJ2-1 and V is TRBV19; 14 bases map to TRBD2. The germline CDR1 and CDR2 sequences are LNHDA and SQIVND (reference sequence). CDR3 size: 17 residues. The J segment lost 0 bases and the V segment lost 5 bases, leaving 3 bases of the junction unmatched. The CDR3 DNA sequence: TGTGCCAGTAGTGGGACTAGCGGGGGAAGCTCCTACAATGAGCAGTTCTTC. It encodes CASSGTSGGSSYNEQFF.

The chain is built from TRBV5-8 and TRBJ1-5; D not certain. Germline CDR1 and CDR2: SGHTS and YDEGEE. The V end was cut by 9 bases, the J end by 0 bases, with 13 bases between. The CDR3 is 14 residues long. The CDR3 loop reads CATLRRDSNQPQHF. CDR3 sequence (DNA): TGTGCCACCTTGAGACGGGATAGCAATCAGCCCCAGCATTTT.

The chain carries TRBV7-6 and TRBJ1-1, with D unclear. With 1 base removed from V and 1 base from J, the gap between germline ends came to 7 bases. The CDR3 has 14 amino acids. CDR1 is SGHVS and CDR2 is FNYEAQ in the germline V gene. The CDR3 DNA follows: TGTGCCAGCAGCTTAGTACCGGGGAACACTGAAGCTTTCTTT. It translates to CASSLVPGNTEAFF.

The chain carries TRBV21-1 and TRBJ1-2; the table names TRBD1, a call not compared with the DNA. TRBV21-1 is reported as a pseudogene. There are 17 residues in the CDR3. The CDR3 loop is CASSNPSKGAVSRGYTF. CDR3 DNA sequence: TGTGCCAGCAGCAACCCCTCCAAGGGGGCGGTCTCTAGGGGCTACACCTTC.

The chain links TRBV29-1 to TRBJ2-5, with D possibly TRBD2 on 6 matching bases. The CDR3 length is 12 residues. The germline gives CDR1 SQVTM, CDR2 ANQGSEA. Trimming pared 7 bases from V and 4 bases from J, leaving 13 bases between. CDR3 bases: TGCAGCGGGCGGCGGGGCGGAGAGACCCAGTACTTC. Encoded protein: CSGRRGGETQYF.

This chain joins TRBV5-6 and TRBJ1-4, with unresolved D. Germline V gene lookup returns CDR1 SGHDT and CDR2 YYEEEE. The CDR3 runs to 15 residues. The V and J ends lost 4 bases and 8 bases respectively, with 18 bases between them. DNA of the CDR3: TGTGCCAGCAGCCCAGATACGGGGAAAGGGGAAAAACTGTTTTTT. It yields the protein CASSPDTGKGEKLFF.